These T cell receptor beta chains were read from a single sample in a study of identifying expanded T cells in peripheral blood. Clones were sequenced by immunoSEQ multiplex PCR, and TCRdb holds only the in-frame ones, with some missing. This table holds roughly 100,000 clones, 88% found once. Sequenced sample: blood. These receptors all stem from a person between 18 and 75 years old in good health. The CDR3 runs from the conserved cysteine through the conserved F or W. Size is omitted from some rows. Given values are once, few, many or a class for expanded clones.

j_gene: TRBJ2-1; v_gene: TRBV19; abundance: .; CDR3aa: CASSYHRQVRNEQFF
j_gene: TRBJ2-1; v_gene: TRBV5-1; abundance: .; CDR3aa: CASSLVASSNEQFF
j_gene: TRBJ1-4; v_gene: TRBV6-1; abundance: .; CDR3aa: CASSHPPRGLLFF
j_gene: TRBJ2-7; v_gene: TRBV23-1; abundance: .; CDR3aa: CASSLPQVSYEQYF
j_gene: TRBJ1-5; v_gene: TRBV5-8; abundance: few; CDR3aa: CASSLGTLGDQPQHF
j_gene: TRBJ2-7; v_gene: TRBV27; abundance: .; CDR3aa: CASSLGRELYEQYF
j_gene: TRBJ1-2; v_gene: TRBV6-1; abundance: .; CDR3aa: CASSAWDRAPNYGYTF
j_gene: TRBJ2-5; v_gene: TRBV7-9; abundance: many; CDR3aa: CASSSRTGAQTQYF
j_gene: TRBJ2-7; v_gene: TRBV7-2; abundance: .; CDR3aa: CASSLRAVSYEQYF
j_gene: TRBJ2-1; v_gene: TRBV28; abundance: once; CDR3aa: CASSSGFYNEQFF
j_gene: TRBJ1-6; v_gene: TRBV7-3; abundance: few; CDR3aa: CASSASGTGYSPLHF
j_gene: TRBJ1-2; v_gene: TRBV19; abundance: few; CDR3aa: CASSHPLGKYYGYTF
j_gene: TRBJ1-1; v_gene: TRBV6-1; abundance: .; CDR3aa: CASSGDRVSAEAFF
j_gene: TRBJ1-1; v_gene: TRBV5-1; abundance: .; CDR3aa: CASSLVRDAFGKAFF
j_gene: TRBJ2-2; v_gene: TRBV15; abundance: .; CDR3aa: CATSRALAGGTGELFF
j_gene: TRBJ2-3; v_gene: TRBV6-4; abundance: .; CDR3aa: CASSDGGASDTQYF
j_gene: TRBJ1-2; v_gene: TRBV9; abundance: .; CDR3aa: CASSFAGTGTGGYTF
j_gene: TRBJ2-3; v_gene: TRBV7-9; abundance: .; CDR3aa: CASSLSAGGSTDTQYF
j_gene: TRBJ2-2; v_gene: TRBV2; abundance: .; CDR3aa: CASRSRPTGGSHNTGELFF
j_gene: TRBJ2-7; v_gene: TRBV2; abundance: .; CDR3aa: CASRQTSGTEQYF
j_gene: TRBJ2-7; v_gene: TRBV27; abundance: .; CDR3aa: CASSLRRGGSYEQYF
j_gene: TRBJ2-3; v_gene: TRBV9; abundance: .; CDR3aa: CASSVDGEGEYTDTQYF
j_gene: TRBJ2-1; v_gene: TRBV7-3; abundance: .; CDR3aa: CASSFAGMNEQFF
j_gene: TRBJ2-3; v_gene: TRBV6-5; abundance: .; CDR3aa: CASSPQTSPDTQYF
j_gene: TRBJ1-1; v_gene: TRBV25-1; abundance: .; CDR3aa: CASSAAGTGGTEAFF
j_gene: TRBJ2-3; v_gene: TRBV7-3; abundance: .; CDR3aa: CASSRQGLAGDPTQYF
j_gene: TRBJ2-7; v_gene: TRBV19; abundance: .; CDR3aa: CASSGSYEQYF
j_gene: TRBJ2-7; v_gene: TRBV6-5; abundance: .; CDR3aa: CASSLQYAYEQYF
j_gene: TRBJ2-7; v_gene: TRBV14; abundance: .; CDR3aa: CASSQSGLTTIGYEQYF
j_gene: TRBJ1-2; v_gene: TRBV7-2; abundance: few; CDR3aa: CASSLGPYGYTF
j_gene: TRBJ2-1; v_gene: TRBV5-1; abundance: .; CDR3aa: CASSFGLAGHSYNEQFF
j_gene: TRBJ2-3; v_gene: TRBV19; abundance: .; CDR3aa: CASSSGGAGTDTQYF
j_gene: TRBJ2-3; v_gene: TRBV5-1; abundance: .; CDR3aa: CASSLLPSGRTDTQYF
j_gene: TRBJ2-5; v_gene: TRBV9; abundance: .; CDR3aa: CASSTGGLAGNQETQYF
j_gene: TRBJ2-1; v_gene: TRBV19; abundance: once; CDR3aa: CATPRDSAPGSEQFF
j_gene: TRBJ2-3; v_gene: TRBV29-1; abundance: .; CDR3aa: CSVEPTDTQYF
j_gene: TRBJ1-6; v_gene: TRBV5-4; abundance: .; CDR3aa: CASSNTQVWDSPLHF
j_gene: TRBJ2-1; v_gene: TRBV25-1; abundance: .; CDR3aa: CASSENEQFF
j_gene: TRBJ1-3; v_gene: TRBV2; abundance: many; CDR3aa: CASSVGNTIYF
j_gene: TRBJ2-5; v_gene: TRBV7-3; abundance: .; CDR3aa: CASSPGTEETQYF
j_gene: TRBJ2-2; v_gene: TRBV27; abundance: .; CDR3aa: CASSLESGVNTGELFF
j_gene: TRBJ2-7; v_gene: TRBV28; abundance: .; CDR3aa: CASRADVLDTRQYF
j_gene: TRBJ2-1; v_gene: TRBV7-9; abundance: .; CDR3aa: CASSLPGAIYNEQFF
j_gene: TRBJ2-2; v_gene: TRBV19; abundance: .; CDR3aa: CASKNLGDTGELFF
j_gene: TRBJ2-1; v_gene: TRBV27; abundance: .; CDR3aa: CASSLDRINEQFF
j_gene: TRBJ2-2; v_gene: TRBV2; abundance: .; CDR3aa: CASSEFRVVTGELFF
j_gene: TRBJ2-5; v_gene: TRBV6-5; abundance: once; CDR3aa: CASSPRQGQMETQYF
j_gene: TRBJ1-6; v_gene: TRBV5-4; abundance: once; CDR3aa: CASSLDYNSPLHF
j_gene: TRBJ1-4; v_gene: TRBV4-1; abundance: .; CDR3aa: CASSLPGSTNEKLFF
j_gene: TRBJ2-7; v_gene: TRBV11-3; abundance: .; CDR3aa: CASSLHSYEQYF
j_gene: TRBJ2-2; v_gene: TRBV28; abundance: .; CDR3aa: CASSTTGQGHTGELFF